This entry is about one TCR beta chain. Its matching antigen is unknown. The sample is drawn from a study of cytomegalovirus exposure and HLA in healthy donors. Study findings and constraints: Under in vitro conditions, a few CMV-associated chains were confirmed as specific for CMV antigens. Being productive about 90% or about 30% of the time was typical of most TCR beta V segments in an earlier analysis. A missense DCLRE1C variant was associated with V- and J-gene trimming of TCR beta chains in a later analysis, and an independent cohort replicated the association.

With 60 Vbeta and 13 Jbeta primers, the PCR was carried out. The assay was immunoSEQ multiplex PCR, and TCRdb's table has in-frame clones only and misses some. The sample yields about 140,000 clones, about 80% seen once. CDR1 SGHDT and CDR2 YYEEEE come from the germline V gene. The V segment lost 1 base and the J segment 2 bases; nucleotides outside the gene matches: 9. The CDR3 loop spans 16 amino acids. Sequencing was carried out using PBMCs. This chain joins TRBV5-6 and TRBJ2-7; 7 bases line up with TRBD2. The TCR originated in a young man in good health and CMV-seronegative. The CDR3 sequence is CASSLYEAGTPYEQYF. CDR3 coding DNA: TGTGCCAGCAGCTTGTATGAAGCGGGAACCCCCTACGAGCAGTACTTC.